This T cell receptor (beta chain) was profiled in a study of STAT5B mutations in CD4+ large granular lymphocyte leukemia. Concerning this clone itself: What it recognizes is unknown.

The germline V gene has CDR1 SGHAT and CDR2 FQNNGV. This CDR3 is built from 16 residues. The junction had 5 bases not matched to a gene; V was cut back by 0 bases and J by 3 bases. Buffy coats from healthy blood donors served as controls. TCRdb keeps only in-frame clones here, not all; method: immunoSEQ multiplex PCR. The sample holds approximately 33,000 clones, approximately 88% seen once. Study-level findings and limits: Top patient clones used TRBV06 genes more often: 8/27 versus 2/35 in controls.

The chain recombines TRBV11-2 with TRBJ1-3; TRBD1 matches at 7 bases. The TCR was taken from a human donor in good health. Input material: CD4+ T cells from blood buffy coats. The CDR3 reads CASSLDVGGVGNTIYF. CDR3 in DNA: TGTGCCAGCAGCTTAGATGTAGGGGGCGTTGGAAACACCATATATTTT.